The 22 T cell receptor beta chains below come from one sample, sequenced in a study of blood T cell repertoires in COVID-19. Using immunoSEQ multiplex PCR, the repertoire was profiled, and TCRdb retains in-frame clones only, with some absent. The repertoire includes roughly 120,000 clones, roughly nine tenths of them detected once, and more than 3% sits in the top ten. Sample: peripheral blood. The receptors stem from a man aged 50 or older with active COVID-19.

The J gene is TRBJ1-4, the V gene TRBV21-1. TRBV21-1 is given as a pseudogene. CDR3 size: 12 residues. CDR3: CARGRGGEKLFF. Here the CDR3 DNA reads TGTGCCAGGGGCAGGGGAGGGGAAAAACTGTTTTTT.

The chain is built from TRBV5-1 and TRBJ2-1; the match to TRBD2 covers 8 bases. The CDR3 covers 18 residues. Trimming removed 1 base from V and 5 bases from J; junction bases left unmatched: 14. CDR1 is SGHRS and CDR2 is YFSETQ in the germline V gene. The CDR3 nucleotides read TGCGCCAGCAGCTTGTTGGCGGGGGGAGGGCCAAGGAACAATGAGCAGTTCTTC. Amino acids: CASSLLAGGGPRNNEQFF.

The rearrangement uses TRBV9 and TRBJ1-4, with TRBD1 identical over 7 bases. V dropped 4 bases and J dropped 4; count of bases not matched to a gene: 4. Germline V CDR1 and CDR2: SGDLS, YYNGEE. The CDR3 is made up of 14 amino acids. CDR3 coding DNA: TGTGCCAGCAGCCCGACAGGGAGTAATGAAAAACTGTTTTTT. As protein: CASSPTGSNEKLFF.

This clone was counted a single time. The chain combines TRBV6-5 with TRBJ2-3; 9 bases are a match to TRBD1. CDR3 length: 12 residues. Germline assignment: CDR1 MNHEY and CDR2 SVGAGI. J gave up 5 bases and V 6 bases, and 0 bases lay outside the gene matches. CDR3 sequence: CASRDRGDTQYF. In DNA, the CDR3 is TGTGCCAGCAGGGACAGGGGAGATACGCAGTATTTT.

The V gene is TRBV13, the J gene TRBJ2-5, with 8 bases fitting TRBD1. Looked up from germline, CDR1 is PRHDT and CDR2 is FYEKMQ (reference sequence). This CDR3 region has 14 residues. J was trimmed by 5 bases and V by 5 bases; bases with no gene match: 7. Written as DNA, the CDR3 is TGTGCCAGCAGCCCCGGGACAGGACGGGAGACCCAGTACTTC. Translated, it gives CASSPGTGRETQYF.

The chain uses TRBV5-8 and TRBJ1-1, with no clear D. V shed 3 bases and J shed 7 bases, with 13 bases lying between them. This CDR3 contains 13 residues. CDR1 and CDR2 from the germline V gene are SGHTS and YDEGEE. CDR3 sequence (DNA): TGTGCCAGCAGCTCTTACGACACAGTTGAAGCTTTCTTT. Translation gives CASSSYDTVEAFF.

About this clone: The junction shows a germline mismatch at one end, possibly a read error. The chain uses TRBV2 and TRBJ1-1; D is undetermined. The CDR3 consists of 13 residues. Per the germline V gene, CDR1 is SNHLY and CDR2 is FYNNEI. The CDR3 DNA reads TGTGCCAGCACTGAAATACGGAGGGCTGAAGCTTTCTTT. Protein sequence: CASTEIRRAEAFF. Filled out from reference TRBV2 and TRBJ1-1, the complete variable domain reads EPEVTQTPSHQVTQMGQEVILRCVPISNHLYFYWYRQILGQKVEFLVSFYNNEISEKSEIFDDQFSVERPDGSNFTLKIRSTKLEDSAMYFCASTEIRRAEAFFGQGTRLTVV.

V is TRBV6-5 and J is TRBJ2-1, with D maybe TRBD2 (6 bases). The V gene's germline CDR1 is MNHEY and CDR2 SVGAGI. CDR3 size: 15 residues. V shed 7 bases and J shed 2 bases, with 15 bases lying between them. The CDR3 here is CASTESGRPYNEQFF. Written as DNA, the CDR3 is TGTGCCAGCACCGAAAGCGGGCGCCCCTACAATGAGCAGTTCTTC.

The chain has TRBV6-1 and TRBJ1-1; D is possibly TRBD1 (6 bases). CDR1 and CDR2 (germline): MNHNS, SASEGT. The CDR3 is made up of 15 amino acids. Trimming pared 1 base from V and 5 bases from J, leaving 14 bases between. The CDR3 protein is CASSEVPGVGTEAFF. The CDR3 nucleotides are TGTGCCAGCAGTGAAGTGCCAGGGGTTGGTACTGAAGCTTTCTTT.

The chain employs TRBV6-1 and TRBJ2-1; 8 bases agree with TRBD1. The germline CDR1 and CDR2 sequences are MNHNS and SASEGT. CDR3 length: 15 residues. Trimming took 3 bases from V and 7 from J; bases not matched to a gene: 8. The CDR3 DNA is TGTGCCAGCAGTGAGACAGGGGTACCAGGTAATGAGCAGTTCTTC. Amino acids: CASSETGVPGNEQFF.

The CDR3 DNA reads as TGCAGCGCTATTACCCGGGGGGCCTCCTACAATGAGCAGTTCTTC. Translating gives CSAITRGASYNEQFF. The chain uses TRBV29-1 and TRBJ2-1; a weak D match, TRBD2 (7 bases). Germline CDR1 and CDR2: SQVTM and ANQGSEA. The CDR3 extends over 15 amino acids. Trimming shortened V by 7 bases and J by 0 bases, and 16 bases separated the two germline ends.

The V gene is TRBV3-1 (or the pseudogene TRBV3-2), the J gene TRBJ2-7; 10 nucleotides line up with TRBD1. The germline V gene has CDR1 LGHDT and CDR2 YNNKEL (reference sequence). The CDR3 runs to 15 residues. Trimming at V came to 2 bases and at J to 3 bases, leaving 4 bases not matched to a gene. In DNA, the CDR3 is TGTGCCAGCAGCCAACCCGGGACAGGGGACTACGAGCAGTACTTC. This translates into CASSQPGTGDYEQYF.

V gene TRBV10-3 combines with J gene TRBJ1-4; a possible D gene is TRBD1 (5 bases). Trimming shortened V by 0 bases and J by 7 bases, and 12 bases separated the two germline ends. The CDR3 consists of 15 residues. Germline CDR1 reads ENHRY; CDR2 reads SYGVKD. CDR3 DNA sequence: TGTGCCATCAGTGAGTCTGGGACTTCGGGTGAAAAACTGTTTTTT. Its protein product is CAISESGTSGEKLFF.

This clone came up once. The J gene is TRBJ2-1, the V gene TRBV19; D remains unclear. Germline V gene lookup returns CDR1 LNHDA and CDR2 SQIVND (reference sequence). With 7 bases removed from V and 9 bases from J, the gap between germline ends came to 16 bases. CDR3 length: 13 amino acids. The CDR3 region is CASTTPSGFEQFF. Here the CDR3 DNA reads TGTGCCAGTACTACCCCCTCTGGTTTTGAGCAGTTCTTC.

The chain recombines TRBV9 with TRBJ2-1; 14 bases fit TRBD2. With V trimmed by 2 bases and J by 9 bases, 10 bases remained unmatched. Per the germline V gene, CDR1 is SGDLS and CDR2 is YYNGEE. This CDR3 contains 17 residues. Written as DNA, the CDR3 is TGTGCCAGCAGCGTTTCTACCGGACTAGCGGGGGGATCTGAGCAGTTCTTC. Amino acids: CASSVSTGLAGGSEQFF.

This chain connects TRBV3-1 (or the pseudogene TRBV3-2) to TRBJ2-7, with 12 bases lining up with TRBD1. V lost 6 bases, J lost 3 bases, and 12 bases stayed unmatched. The CDR3 has 17 residues. Looked up from germline, CDR1 is LGHDT and CDR2 is YNNKEL (reference sequence). CDR3 amino acids: CASSPGTGGLKGYEQYF. CDR3 coding DNA: TGTGCCAGCAGTCCCGGGACAGGGGGCCTTAAAGGCTACGAGCAGTACTTC.

This clone was seen a few times. The chain has TRBV4-1 and TRBJ1-6; 9 bases line up with TRBD1. Germline V gene lookup returns CDR1 MGHRA and CDR2 YSYEKL. This CDR3 is built from 16 residues. V lost 4 bases, J lost 5 bases, and 6 bases stayed unmatched. The CDR3 region has the DNA TGCGCCAGCAGCCCGGGACAGGGCGTTAATAATTCACCCCTCCACTTT. Amino acids: CASSPGQGVNNSPLHF.

The chain employs TRBV24-1 and TRBJ2-2, with TRBD2 matching 12 bases. With V trimmed by 1 base and J by 0 bases, 2 bases remained unmatched. CDR1 is KGHDR and CDR2 is SFDVKD in the germline V gene. The CDR3 is 18 amino acids. The CDR3 nucleotides are TGTGCCACCAGTGATTTAGGACTAGCGGGAACGAACACCGGGGAGCTGTTTTTT. Its translation is CATSDLGLAGTNTGELFF.

V gene TRBV13 combines with J gene TRBJ2-3; D uncertain. Germline V CDR1 and CDR2: PRHDT, FYEKMQ (reference sequence). The CDR3 totals 13 residues. Trimming took off 7 bases at V and 4 bases at J, with 12 bases between the two ends. This CDR3 reads CASKTVIADTQYF. For the CDR3, the DNA is TGTGCCAGCAAAACGGTAATTGCAGATACGCAGTATTTT.

The J gene is TRBJ2-7, the V gene TRBV11-2; 14 bases are shared with TRBD2. The germline V gene has CDR1 SGHAT and CDR2 FQNNGV. The CDR3 consists of 16 residues. The J segment lost 4 bases and the V segment lost 2 bases, leaving 4 bases of the junction unmatched. CDR3 amino acids: CASSLSRTSGGYEQYF. CDR3 DNA sequence: TGTGCCAGCAGCTTATCACGGACTAGCGGGGGGTACGAGCAGTACTTC. Drawing the rest from reference TRBV11-2 and TRBJ2-7, the complete variable domain is EAGVAQSPRYKIIEKRQSVAFWCNPISGHATLYWYQQILGQGPKLLIQFQNNGVVDDSQLPKDRFSAERLKGVDSTLKIQPAKLEDSAVYLCASSLSRTSGGYEQYFGPGTRLTVT.

This chain connects TRBV5-1 to TRBJ2-3, with TRBD2 matching over 13 bases. Germline CDR1 and CDR2: SGHRS and YFSETQ. V lost 2 bases and J lost 2; bases outside the gene matches: 5. CDR3 length: 17 residues. The CDR3 is CASSFRGLAGPTDTQYF. The CDR3 DNA sequence: TGCGCCAGCAGCTTCCGGGGACTAGCGGGGCCCACAGATACGCAGTATTTT.

The J gene is TRBJ2-1, the V gene TRBV5-4, with TRBD1 matching over 8 bases. CDR1 and CDR2 (germline): SGHNT, YYREEE (reference sequence). CDR3 length: 15 residues. The ends lost 2 bases at V and 9 bases at J; junction bases unmatched: 10. CDR3 DNA: TGTGCCAGCAGCTTTTCCGGGACAGGTCTAGGTGAGCAGTTCTTC. Its protein is CASSFSGTGLGEQFF.